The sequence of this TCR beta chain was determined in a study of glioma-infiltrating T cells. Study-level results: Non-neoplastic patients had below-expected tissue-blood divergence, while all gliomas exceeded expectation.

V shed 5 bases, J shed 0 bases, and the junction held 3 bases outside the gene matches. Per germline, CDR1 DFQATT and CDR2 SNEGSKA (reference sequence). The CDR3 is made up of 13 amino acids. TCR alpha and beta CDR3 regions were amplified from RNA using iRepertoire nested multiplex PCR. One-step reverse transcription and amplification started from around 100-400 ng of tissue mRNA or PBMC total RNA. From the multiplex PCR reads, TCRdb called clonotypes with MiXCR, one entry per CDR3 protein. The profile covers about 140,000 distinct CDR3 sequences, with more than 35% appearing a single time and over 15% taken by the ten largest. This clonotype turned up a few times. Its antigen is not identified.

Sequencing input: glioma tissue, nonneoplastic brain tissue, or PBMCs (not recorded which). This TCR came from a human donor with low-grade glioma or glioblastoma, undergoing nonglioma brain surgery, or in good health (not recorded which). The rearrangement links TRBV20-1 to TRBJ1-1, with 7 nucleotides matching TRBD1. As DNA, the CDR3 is TGCAGTGCTCCGGACAGGTTGAACACTGAAGCTTTCTTT. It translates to CSAPDRLNTEAFF.